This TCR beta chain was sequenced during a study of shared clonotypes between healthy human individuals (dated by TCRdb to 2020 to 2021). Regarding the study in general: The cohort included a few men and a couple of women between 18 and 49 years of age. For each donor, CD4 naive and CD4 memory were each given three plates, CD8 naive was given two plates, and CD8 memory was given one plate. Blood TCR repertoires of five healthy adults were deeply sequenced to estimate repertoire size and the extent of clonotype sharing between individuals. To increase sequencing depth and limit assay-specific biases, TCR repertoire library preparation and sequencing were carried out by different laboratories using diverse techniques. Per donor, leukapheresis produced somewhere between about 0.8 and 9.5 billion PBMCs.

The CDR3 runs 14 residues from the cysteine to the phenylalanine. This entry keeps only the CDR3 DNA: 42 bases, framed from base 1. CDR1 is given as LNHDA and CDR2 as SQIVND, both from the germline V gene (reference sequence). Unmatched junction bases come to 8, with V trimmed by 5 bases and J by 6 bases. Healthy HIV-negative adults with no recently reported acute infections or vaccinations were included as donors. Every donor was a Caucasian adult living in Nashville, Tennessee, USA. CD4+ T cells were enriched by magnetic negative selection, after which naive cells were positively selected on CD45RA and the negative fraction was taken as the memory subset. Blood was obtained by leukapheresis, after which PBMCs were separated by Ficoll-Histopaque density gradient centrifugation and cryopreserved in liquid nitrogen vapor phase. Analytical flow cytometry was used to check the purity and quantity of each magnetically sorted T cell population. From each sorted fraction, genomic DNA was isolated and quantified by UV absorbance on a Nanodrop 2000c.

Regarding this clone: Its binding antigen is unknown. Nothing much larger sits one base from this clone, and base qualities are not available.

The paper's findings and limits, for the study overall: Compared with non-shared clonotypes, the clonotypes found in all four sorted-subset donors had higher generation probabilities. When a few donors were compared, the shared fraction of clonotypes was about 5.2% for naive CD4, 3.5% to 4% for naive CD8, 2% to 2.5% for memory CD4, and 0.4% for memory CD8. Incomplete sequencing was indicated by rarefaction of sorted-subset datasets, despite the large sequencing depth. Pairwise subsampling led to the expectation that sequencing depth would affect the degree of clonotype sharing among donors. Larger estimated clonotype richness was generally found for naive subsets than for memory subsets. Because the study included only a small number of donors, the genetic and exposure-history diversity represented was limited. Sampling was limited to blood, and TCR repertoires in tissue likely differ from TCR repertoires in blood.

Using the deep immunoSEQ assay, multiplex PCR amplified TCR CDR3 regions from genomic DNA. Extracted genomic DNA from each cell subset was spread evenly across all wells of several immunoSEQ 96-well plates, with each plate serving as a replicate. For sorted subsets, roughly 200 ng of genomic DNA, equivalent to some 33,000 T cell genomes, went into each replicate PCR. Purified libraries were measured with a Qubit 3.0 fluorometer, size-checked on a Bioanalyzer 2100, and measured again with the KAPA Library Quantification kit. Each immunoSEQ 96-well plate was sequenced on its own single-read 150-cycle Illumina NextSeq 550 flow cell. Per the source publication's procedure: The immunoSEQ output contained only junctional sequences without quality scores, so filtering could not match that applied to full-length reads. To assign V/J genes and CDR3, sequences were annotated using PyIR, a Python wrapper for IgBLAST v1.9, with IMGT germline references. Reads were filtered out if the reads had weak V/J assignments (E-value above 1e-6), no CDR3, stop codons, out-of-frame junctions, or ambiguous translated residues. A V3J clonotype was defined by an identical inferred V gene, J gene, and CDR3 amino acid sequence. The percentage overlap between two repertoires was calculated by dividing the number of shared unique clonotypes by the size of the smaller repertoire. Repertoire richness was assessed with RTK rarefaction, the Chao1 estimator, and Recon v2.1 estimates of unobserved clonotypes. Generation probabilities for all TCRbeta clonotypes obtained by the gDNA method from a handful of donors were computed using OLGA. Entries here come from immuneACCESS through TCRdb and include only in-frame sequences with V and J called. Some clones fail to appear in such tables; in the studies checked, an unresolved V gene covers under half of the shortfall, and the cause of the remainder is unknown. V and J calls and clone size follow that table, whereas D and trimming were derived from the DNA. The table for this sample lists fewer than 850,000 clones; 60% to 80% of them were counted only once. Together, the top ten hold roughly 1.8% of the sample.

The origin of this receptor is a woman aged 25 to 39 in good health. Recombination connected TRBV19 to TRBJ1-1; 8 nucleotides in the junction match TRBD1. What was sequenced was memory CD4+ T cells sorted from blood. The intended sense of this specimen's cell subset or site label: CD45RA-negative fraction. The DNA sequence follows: TGTGCCAGTAGTTTCCCAGGGGGCTTGGCTGAAGCTTTCTTT. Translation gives CASSFPGGLAEAFF.